A selection of T cell receptor beta chains follows, all from one sample in a study of blood T cell repertoires in COVID-19. Libraries were prepared by immunoSEQ multiplex PCR; TCRdb keeps only in-frame clonotypes and omits some of them. The sample consists of about 120,000 clones, around 87% of them appearing once. Sequencing was done on a sample of peripheral blood. Receptors were obtained from an older woman with COVID-19, enrolled during active disease. CDR3s include the opening cysteine and the closing phenylalanine or tryptophan. Each record gives: J gene, V gene, D gene, clone size, CDR3 protein, CDR3 DNA. D genes are given only for firm matches. Some rows have no size entry. The others give once, few or many, or a class for an expanded clone.

j_gene: TRBJ1-4; v_gene: TRBV7-9; d_gene: -; abundance: -; CDR3aa: CASSREGRPNEKLFF; CDR3nt: TGTGCCAGCAGCCGAGAAGGCAGGCCTAATGAAAAACTGTTTTTT
j_gene: TRBJ2-6; v_gene: TRBV6-9; d_gene: -; abundance: once; CDR3aa: CASSPQTGSGANVLTF; CDR3nt: TGTGCCAGCAGTCCACAAACAGGGTCAGGGGCCAACGTCCTGACTTTC
j_gene: TRBJ1-1; v_gene: TRBV7-2; d_gene: -; abundance: -; CDR3aa: CASSHETGNTEAFF; CDR3nt: TGTGCCAGCAGCCACGAAACAGGGAACACTGAAGCTTTCTTT
j_gene: TRBJ2-5; v_gene: TRBV4-1; d_gene: -; abundance: -; CDR3aa: CASSQGRGGRRQETQYF; CDR3nt: TGCGCCAGCAGCCAAGGGAGGGGGGGGCGGAGGCAAGAGACCCAGTACTTC
j_gene: TRBJ1-2; v_gene: TRBV2; d_gene: -; abundance: -; CDR3aa: CASIGGRNYGYTF; CDR3nt: TGTGCCAGCATCGGGGGGCGAAACTATGGCTACACCTTC
j_gene: TRBJ2-4; v_gene: TRBV6-5; d_gene: TRBD2; abundance: -; CDR3aa: CASSQTSGGLNIQYF; CDR3nt: TGTGCCAGCAGCCAGACTAGCGGGGGCCTAAACATTCAGTACTTC
j_gene: TRBJ1-5; v_gene: TRBV6-2/TRBV6-3; d_gene: TRBD1; abundance: -; CDR3aa: CASSTGDRGNQPQHF; CDR3nt: TGTGCCAGCAGTACGGGGGACAGGGGCAATCAGCCCCAGCATTTT
j_gene: TRBJ1-1; v_gene: TRBV29-1; d_gene: -; abundance: -; CDR3aa: CSVGGGLPMNTEAFF; CDR3nt: TGCAGCGTAGGCGGGGGGCTCCCCATGAACACTGAAGCTTTCTTT
j_gene: TRBJ1-4; v_gene: TRBV7-8; d_gene: -; abundance: -; CDR3aa: CASSLYIGGRGEGEKLFF; CDR3nt: TGTGCCAGCAGCTTATATATTGGAGGCAGGGGAGAAGGTGAAAAACTGTTTTTT
j_gene: TRBJ2-7; v_gene: TRBV7-6; d_gene: TRBD1; abundance: -; CDR3aa: CASSPGTGRSSYEQYF; CDR3nt: TGTGCCAGCAGCCCCGGGACAGGGAGGAGCTCCTACGAGCAGTACTTC
j_gene: TRBJ1-1; v_gene: TRBV13; d_gene: -; abundance: -; CDR3aa: CASSSVGEGAEAFF; CDR3nt: TGTGCCAGCAGCTCCGTAGGGGAGGGAGCTGAAGCTTTCTTT
j_gene: TRBJ1-5; v_gene: TRBV24-1; d_gene: -; abundance: -; CDR3aa: CATSGGSNQPQHF; CDR3nt: TGTGCCACCAGCGGGGGTAGCAATCAGCCCCAGCATTTT
j_gene: TRBJ2-3; v_gene: TRBV7-9; d_gene: -; abundance: -; CDR3aa: CASSVAPARGLSTDTQYF; CDR3nt: TGTGCCAGCAGCGTAGCCCCTGCGAGGGGGTTAAGCACAGATACGCAGTATTTT
j_gene: TRBJ2-6; v_gene: TRBV7-2; d_gene: TRBD1; abundance: -; CDR3aa: CASSPGTGKTGANVLTF; CDR3nt: TGTGCCAGCAGCCCGGGGACAGGGAAGACTGGGGCCAACGTCCTGACTTTC
j_gene: TRBJ1-1; v_gene: TRBV14; d_gene: -; abundance: -; CDR3aa: CASSQGGGGTEAFF; CDR3nt: TGTGCCAGCAGCCAGGGAGGGGGAGGCACTGAAGCTTTCTTT
j_gene: TRBJ2-1; v_gene: TRBV11-2; d_gene: TRBD2; abundance: -; CDR3aa: CASSPGLAGNEQFF; CDR3nt: TGTGCCAGCAGCCCCGGACTAGCGGGTAATGAGCAGTTCTTC
j_gene: TRBJ1-4; v_gene: TRBV18; d_gene: TRBD1; abundance: -; CDR3aa: CASSPADRGDEKLFF; CDR3nt: TGTGCCAGCTCACCAGCGGACAGGGGTGATGAAAAACTGTTTTTT
j_gene: TRBJ2-4; v_gene: TRBV23-1; d_gene: -; abundance: -; CDR3aa: CASSQENRAKNIQYF; CDR3nt: TGCGCCAGCAGTCAAGAAAACAGGGCCAAAAACATTCAGTACTTC
j_gene: TRBJ1-5; v_gene: TRBV7-8; d_gene: -; abundance: -; CDR3aa: CASSLTTGGVWNQPQHF; CDR3nt: TGTGCCAGCAGTTTAACAACGGGGGGGGTCTGGAATCAGCCCCAGCATTTT
j_gene: TRBJ2-1; v_gene: TRBV7-2; d_gene: -; abundance: -; CDR3aa: CASSSMGLSGSSYNEQFF; CDR3nt: TGTGCCAGCAGCTCAATGGGTCTTAGCGGAAGCTCCTACAATGAGCAGTTCTTC
j_gene: TRBJ1-2; v_gene: TRBV7-2; d_gene: TRBD1; abundance: -; CDR3aa: CASSLIGTGDGYTF; CDR3nt: TGTGCCAGCAGCTTAATTGGGACAGGGGATGGCTACACCTTC
j_gene: TRBJ2-5; v_gene: TRBV7-2; d_gene: TRBD2; abundance: -; CDR3aa: CASSSAIGGVQETQYF; CDR3nt: TGTGCCAGCAGCTCTGCCATTGGGGGGGTCCAAGAGACCCAGTACTTC
j_gene: TRBJ2-5; v_gene: TRBV7-2; d_gene: TRBD2; abundance: -; CDR3aa: CASSLGFVSGGGQETQYF; CDR3nt: TGTGCCAGCAGCTTAGGTTTCGTTAGCGGGGGGGGTCAAGAGACCCAGTACTTC
j_gene: TRBJ2-1; v_gene: TRBV11-2; d_gene: -; abundance: -; CDR3aa: CASSLFRGSASSYNEQFF; CDR3nt: TGTGCCAGCAGCTTATTTAGGGGGAGTGCCAGCTCCTACAATGAGCAGTTCTTC
j_gene: TRBJ1-2; v_gene: TRBV6-1; d_gene: TRBD1; abundance: -; CDR3aa: CASSEGTGSEGYTF; CDR3nt: TGTGCCAGCAGTGAAGGGACAGGGTCTGAAGGCTACACCTTC
j_gene: TRBJ2-3; v_gene: TRBV9; d_gene: -; abundance: -; CDR3aa: CASRGLNTDTQYF; CDR3nt: TGTGCCAGCAGGGGACTTAACACAGATACGCAGTATTTT
j_gene: TRBJ1-4; v_gene: TRBV3-1/TRBV3-2; d_gene: -; abundance: -; CDR3aa: CASSQGAGAAKLFF; CDR3nt: TGTGCCAGCAGCCAGGGGGCAGGGGCCGCAAAACTGTTTTTT
j_gene: TRBJ1-5; v_gene: TRBV19; d_gene: -; abundance: -; CDR3aa: CASSIGDRAYSNQPQHF; CDR3nt: TGTGCCAGTAGTATAGGCGACAGAGCATATAGCAATCAGCCCCAGCATTTT
j_gene: TRBJ2-1; v_gene: TRBV7-8; d_gene: -; abundance: -; CDR3aa: CASSQPGVWNEQFF; CDR3nt: TGTGCCAGCAGCCAACCAGGGGTATGGAATGAGCAGTTCTTC
j_gene: TRBJ1-3; v_gene: TRBV6-5; d_gene: -; abundance: -; CDR3aa: CASRPTATGNTIYF; CDR3nt: TGTGCCAGCAGACCGACAGCTACTGGAAACACCATATATTTT
j_gene: TRBJ2-5; v_gene: TRBV7-7; d_gene: -; abundance: -; CDR3aa: CASSFSGGETQYF; CDR3nt: TGTGCTAGCAGCTTTTCCGGCGGGGAGACCCAGTACTTC
j_gene: TRBJ1-2; v_gene: TRBV2; d_gene: -; abundance: -; CDR3aa: CATKTGNYGYTF; CDR3nt: TGTGCCACCAAAACAGGGAACTATGGCTACACCTTC